Here is one TCR beta chain with its context. Its antigen is currently unknown. Between the trimmed V and J ends, which lost 0 bases and 0 bases, there was a span of 10 bases. CDR3 length: 16 residues. The germline gives CDR1 MNHEY, CDR2 SVGAGI. This specimen belongs to a study of blood T cells in healthy people across ages. General observations from the study: Naive and antigen-experienced cells could not be conclusively compared, given unsorted PBMCs.

Extraction of total RNA produced a minimum of 5 micrograms from each sample. Through a sample-barcoded 5' primer and a J-beta primer mix, a second PCR was run for roughly 6 to 11 cycles. TCRdb reanalysed the 5' RACE reads using MiXCR and keeps one entry per CDR3 protein. The sample records around 1,000,000 distinct CDR3 sequences, roughly two fifths being singletons. The V gene is TRBV6-5, the J gene TRBJ2-3; D perhaps matches TRBD1 (5 bases). This TCR was recovered from a man younger than 30 in good health. Sample: blood. The CDR3 DNA is TGTGCCAGCAGTTACTCGTTCAGGGCTAGCACAGATACGCAGTATTTT. This translates into CASSYSFRASTDTQYF.